This TCR beta chain came from a study of shared clonotypes between healthy human individuals. The CDR3 is made up of 13 amino acids. V was pared by 2 bases and J by 1 base, with 4 bases between. Germline V gives CDR1 SGHAT, CDR2 FQNNGV. Comment on this clone: Other DNA sequences in the sample encode the same CDR3.

Assay execution proceeded at the deep level. DNA input for the unsorted PBMC replicate PCRs was approximately 300 ng, approximately 30,000 T cell genomes. Profiled with immunoSEQ multiplex PCR; TCRdb holds only in-frame clones, not every one. The sample lists about 480,000 clones, more than 65% occurring once. Sequenced: PBMCs. The TCR sequence derives from a middle-aged woman in good health. Some clones in this sample may be carry-over from other donors' samples. This sequence joins TRBV11-2 and TRBJ2-3, with D unclear. The CDR3 protein is CASSLPGTDTQYF. As DNA, the CDR3 is TGTGCCAGCAGCTTACCAGGCACAGATACGCAGTATTTT.